The 14 T cell receptor beta chains below all came from one sample that was sequenced in a study of CD8 T cells in ankylosing spondylitis. MiXCR was run by TCRdb on the 5' RACE reads, yielding one entry per CDR3 protein. Here the sample spans fewer than 650,000 distinct CDR3 sequences, roughly an eighth being singletons. Findings of the study overall: What appeared characteristic of ankylosing spondylitis blood was a TCR beta motif of eight highly homologous variants.

These receptors have no known antigen. The sequenced sample consisted of blood, either unsorted or a sorted T cell fraction (not recorded which). These receptors were collected from a male donor with ankylosing spondylitis.

The chain employs TRBV7-9 and TRBJ2-3; 7 bases are shared with TRBD2. This CDR3 region has 15 residues. Germline V gene lookup returns CDR1 SEHNR and CDR2 FQNEAQ (reference sequence). Germline trimming cut 4 bases from V and 8 bases from J; bases unmatched to any gene: 12. CDR3 coding DNA: TGTGCCAGCAGCTCCTTAGCGGGCACGTCGGGTACGCAGTATTTT. It encodes CASSSLAGTSGTQYF.

This clonotype was detected a few times. The chain joins TRBV20-1 to TRBJ1-1; no clear D gene. Germline loops: CDR1 DFQATT, CDR2 SNEGSKA (reference sequence). This CDR3 contains 10 residues. Trimming took off 5 bases at V and 3 bases at J, with 4 bases between the two ends. The CDR3 loop reads CSALHTEAFF. The CDR3 DNA follows: TGCAGTGCTCTTCACACTGAAGCTTTCTTT.

V and J are TRBV7-9 and TRBJ2-5, with 13 nucleotides matching TRBD2. This CDR3 is built from 16 residues. V was clipped by 4 bases and J by 4 bases; unmatched bases: 6. Germline V lookup: CDR1 SEHNR, CDR2 FQNEAQ (reference sequence). In DNA, the CDR3 is TGTGCCAGCAGCTGGACTAGCGGGGGAAGGGCAGAGACCCAGTACTTC. It encodes CASSWTSGGRAETQYF.

The genes are TRBV5-1 and TRBJ2-1, with TRBD2 matching 14 bases. Germline CDR1 SGHRS, CDR2 YFSETQ. Losses at the gene ends were 4 bases for V and 4 bases for J; bases not matched to a gene: 19. The length of the CDR3 is 21 residues. CDR3 sequence reads: CASSRRVGGTSGSRGYNEQFF. CDR3 in DNA: TGCGCCAGCAGCAGAAGGGTAGGGGGGACTAGCGGGAGTAGAGGTTACAATGAGCAGTTCTTC.

In its sample, this clonotype was seen a few times. The rearrangement links TRBV7-8 to TRBJ2-3; D is ambiguous. Germline V gene lookup returns CDR1 SGHVS and CDR2 FQNEAQ. The CDR3 consists of 17 residues. V was clipped by 3 bases and J by 2 bases, with 18 bases between them. DNA for the CDR3: TGTGCCAGCAGCTTCAAACCTCGGACCCTTTACACAGATACGCAGTATTTT. Protein: CASSFKPRTLYTDTQYF.

This chain connects TRBV6-5 to TRBJ1-6; maybe TRBD1 (5 bases). This CDR3 is built from 14 residues. Deletions cut 4 bases from V and 9 bases from J, with 13 bases between. The germline V gene has CDR1 MNHEY and CDR2 SVGAGI. The CDR3 nucleotides read TGTGCCAGCAGTTTCCGGGACGCCTCTTCACCCCTCCACTTT. Its translation: CASSFRDASSPLHF.

By share of the sample, this clonotype is medium-sized. The V and J genes are TRBV7-8 and TRBJ2-2, with 9 bases aligning to TRBD1. Germline CDR1 reads SGHVS; CDR2 reads FQNEAQ. J was trimmed by 6 bases and V by 4 bases; bases with no gene match: 9. CDR3 size: 16 residues. The CDR3 nucleotides read TGTGCCAGCAGCTCCCCACAGGGGGCGCGTCCCGGGGAGCTGTTTTTT. It is translated as CASSSPQGARPGELFF.

As DNA, the CDR3 is TGTGCCAGCACCACTGCCGGGACAGGGTCCCGTTGGGATCAGCCCCAGCATTTT. Translated: CASTTAGTGSRWDQPQHF. The chain joins TRBV12-3 or TRBV12-4 to TRBJ1-5; TRBD1 aligns across 9 bases. V shed 7 bases and J 5 bases; nucleotides not matched to a gene: 18. The CDR3 totals 18 residues.

This clonotype was found a few times. V usage is TRBV7-9 and J usage is TRBJ1-4; 8 bases are shared with TRBD1. Germline V gene data show CDR1 as SEHNR and CDR2 as FQNEAQ (reference sequence). Losses at the gene ends were 3 bases for V and 3 bases for J; bases not matched to a gene: 3. CDR3 length equals 15 residues. CDR3 nucleotides: TGTGCCAGCAGCTTGACAGGGGACTCTAATGAAAAACTGTTTTTT. Amino acids: CASSLTGDSNEKLFF.

This chain uses TRBV10-3 with TRBJ2-7; TRBD2 matches at 11 bases. Unmatched junction bases numbered 8, after V lost 2 bases and J lost 5 bases. The length of the CDR3 is 16 residues. Germline loops: CDR1 ENHRY, CDR2 SYGVKD. The chain's CDR3 is CAISEGRLAGGNEQYV. CDR3 DNA sequence: TGTGCCATCAGTGAGGGTAGGCTAGCGGGAGGTAACGAGCAGTACGTC.

The J gene is TRBJ2-1, the V gene TRBV20-1, with D possibly being TRBD2 (5 bases). With 3 bases removed from V and 6 bases from J, the gap between germline ends came to 12 bases. The germline V gene has CDR1 DFQATT and CDR2 SNEGSKA (reference sequence). CDR3 length: 13 residues. The CDR3 protein is CSASRFAGNEQFF. The CDR3 DNA is TGCAGTGCTAGTCGTTTCGCGGGCAATGAGCAGTTCTTC.

The CDR3 sequence: CASSGSVARGTGELFF. The CDR3, as DNA: TGTGCCAGCAGTGGGTCGGTAGCCCGAGGCACCGGGGAGCTGTTTTTT. This chain links TRBV2 with TRBJ2-2; no reliable D call. V lost 4 bases and J 4 bases, leaving 16 bases between the germline ends. Per the germline V gene, CDR1 is SNHLY and CDR2 is FYNNEI. The CDR3 length is 16 residues.

This clonotype was detected many times. The chain couples TRBV2 to TRBJ1-6; D not certain. The ends were cut back, 0 bases at V and 3 bases at J, with 9 bases in the middle. This CDR3 is built from 16 residues. Germline V gene lookup returns CDR1 SNHLY and CDR2 FYNNEI. The CDR3 protein is CASSEAPGIYNSPLHF. CDR3 in DNA: TGTGCCAGCAGTGAAGCCCCGGGGATCTATAATTCACCCCTCCACTTT.

This clonotype turned up a few times. The rearrangement joins TRBV5-1 to TRBJ2-3; a weak D match, TRBD2 (5 bases). The germline gives CDR1 SGHRS, CDR2 YFSETQ. The CDR3 is made up of 14 amino acids. The V and J ends lost 5 bases and 2 bases respectively, with 12 bases between them. CDR3 DNA sequence: TGCGCCAGCAGTGGAGGCAGACCCACAGATACGCAGTATTTT. This gives the protein CASSGGRPTDTQYF.